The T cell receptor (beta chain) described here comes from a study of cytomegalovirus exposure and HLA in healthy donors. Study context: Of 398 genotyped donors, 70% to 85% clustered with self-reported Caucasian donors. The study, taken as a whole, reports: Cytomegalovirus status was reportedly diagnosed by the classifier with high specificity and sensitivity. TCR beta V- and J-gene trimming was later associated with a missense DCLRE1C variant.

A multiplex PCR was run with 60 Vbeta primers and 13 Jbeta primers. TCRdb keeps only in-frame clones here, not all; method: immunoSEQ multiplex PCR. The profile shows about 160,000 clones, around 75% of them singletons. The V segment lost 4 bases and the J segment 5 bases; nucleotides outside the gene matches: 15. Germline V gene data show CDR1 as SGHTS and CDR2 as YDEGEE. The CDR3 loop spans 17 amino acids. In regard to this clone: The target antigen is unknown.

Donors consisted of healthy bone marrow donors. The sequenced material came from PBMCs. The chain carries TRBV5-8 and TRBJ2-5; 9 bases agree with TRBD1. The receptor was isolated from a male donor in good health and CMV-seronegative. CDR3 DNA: TGTGCCAGCAGCCCGGGGATATCCGGGACAGGGAGGGAGACCCAGTACTTC. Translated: CASSPGISGTGRETQYF.